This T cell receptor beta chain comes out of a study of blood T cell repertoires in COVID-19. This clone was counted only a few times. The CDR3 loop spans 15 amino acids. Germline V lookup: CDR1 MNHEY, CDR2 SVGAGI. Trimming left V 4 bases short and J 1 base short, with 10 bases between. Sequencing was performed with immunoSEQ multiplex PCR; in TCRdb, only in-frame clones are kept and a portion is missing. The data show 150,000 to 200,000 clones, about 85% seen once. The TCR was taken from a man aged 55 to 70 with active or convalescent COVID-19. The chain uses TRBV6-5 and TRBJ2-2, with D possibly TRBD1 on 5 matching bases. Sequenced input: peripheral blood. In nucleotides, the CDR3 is TGTGCCAGCAGTTCCGGACATTTGAACACCGGGGAGCTGTTTTTT. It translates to CASSSGHLNTGELFF.